Listed below are T cell receptor beta chains from one sample, sequenced in a study of monozygotic twins with inflammatory bowel disease. TCRdb reprocessed the 5' RACE reads and keeps a single row for each CDR3 protein, giving no DNA. The sample totals roughly 320,000 distinct CDR3 sequences. The sequenced material came from blood. These receptors all stem from a human donor with ulcerative colitis or Crohn's disease, or a healthy co-twin of an affected twin (not recorded which). Both conserved end residues are part of each CDR3.

v_call	j_call	cdr3_aa
TRBV3-1	TRBJ2-1	CASSQTSGSLFF
TRBV7-2	TRBJ1-5	CASSAGTGGSQPQHF
TRBV7-6	TRBJ2-2	CASGLTGTGGELFF
TRBV29-1	TRBJ1-1	CSAEYGRKNTEAFF
TRBV7-2	TRBJ1-2	CASSLARRGVNYGGYTF
TRBV7-2	TRBJ1-6	CATSTGQALPLQF
TRBV11-1	TRBJ2-2	CASRRGAGTGLSNTGELFF
TRBV12-3/TRBV12-4	TRBJ1-1	CASTYGGFQAFF
TRBV28	TRBJ1-4	CASSLWGLGEKLFF
TRBV27	TRBJ1-1	CASSSSHTTNTEAFF
TRBV4-3	TRBJ2-7	CASSQEGIHSYEQYF
TRBV7-2	TRBJ2-1	CASSFVLAGVGEQFF
TRBV20-1	TRBJ2-7	CSASKRRITGNRYEQYF
TRBV2	TRBJ2-7	CASGTGTGEQYF
TRBV29-1	TRBJ1-5	CSASGGKSQPQHF
TRBV15	TRBJ2-7	CATSRDRGENYEQYF
TRBV4-1	TRBJ2-1	CASTETGNYNEQFF
TRBV4-3	TRBJ2-3	CASSIPTSRTDTQYF
TRBV5-5	TRBJ2-6	CASRHLAGANVLTF
TRBV9	TRBJ2-4	CASSPTSWGQANIQYF
TRBV5-6	TRBJ2-4	CASSIRTVAKNIQYF
TRBV20-1	TRBJ1-5	CSARDRVSGNQPQHF
TRBV27	TRBJ1-1	CASRDRVNTEAFF
TRBV5-1	TRBJ2-3	CASSPRTSGGRNTDTQYF
TRBV5-6	TRBJ2-2	CASSFAGLELFF
TRBV5-1	TRBJ1-1	CASSITTEPTEAFF
TRBV11-2	TRBJ2-1	CASSSYVGMGFF
TRBV27	TRBJ2-7	CASSGLRENGHEQYF
TRBV27	TRBJ2-1	CASSLRGPSSYNEQFF
TRBV29-1	TRBJ1-3	CTGQWGPGNTIYF
TRBV5-1	TRBJ2-1	CASSLIPEFTYNEQFF
TRBV4-3	TRBJ1-4	CASSQGLRQEVEKLFF
TRBV7-2	TRBJ2-7	CASSSRVPGAYEQYF
TRBV6-5	TRBJ2-5	CASSYRDRVSRETQYF
TRBV6-4	TRBJ1-5	CASSERAEGYQPQHF
TRBV7-6	TRBJ2-3	CASSQHLGSDTQYF
TRBV11-1	TRBJ2-1	CASSSLGGGTTFFYNEQFF
TRBV7-9	TRBJ1-5	CASSFAGLAQHF
TRBV20-1	TRBJ2-7	CSAERPGRATGEQYF
TRBV13	TRBJ2-2	CASSLVAVGTGELFF
TRBV6-5	TRBJ2-1	CASSSRGTSGTYNEQFF
TRBV27	TRBJ1-2	CASSLKGNYGYTF
TRBV6-5	TRBJ2-7	CASSSGFSYEQYF
TRBV7-8	TRBJ2-2	CASPGPLRDTGELFF
TRBV27	TRBJ2-1	CASIRDRSSYNEQFF
TRBV5-1	TRBJ2-3	CASSTNIGTDTQYF
TRBV28	TRBJ2-7	CASSFAGDSYEQYF
TRBV5-1	TRBJ2-1	CASSLAGLAGPEQFF
TRBV20-1	TRBJ2-2	CSARDPGLASGRNTGELFF
TRBV15	TRBJ2-3	CATSRDPSGTDTQYF
TRBV4-3	TRBJ1-6	CASSQESGLTPTPLHF
TRBV7-9	TRBJ2-5	CASGPSRRETQYF
TRBV7-2	TRBJ1-2	CASSLARQTYYGYTF
TRBV4-1	TRBJ2-1	CASSQKGDNYNEQFF
TRBV20-1	TRBJ2-2	CSALDRVLGTGELFF
TRBV20-1	TRBJ2-7	CSAGTESSYEQYF
TRBV20-1	TRBJ2-7	CSARGASGASSYEQYF
TRBV5-1	TRBJ2-7	CASTPITSGTGEQYF
TRBV28	TRBJ1-1	CASIKAVTTEAFF